These 19 T cell receptor beta chains share one sample of origin, sequenced in a study of blood T cell repertoires in COVID-19 (dated by TCRdb to the early 2020s). The library was produced with the immunoSEQ multiplex PCR assay. Here the immuneACCESS table is served through TCRdb, limited to in-frame sequences with V and J called. Missing clones are a known gap in these copies; in checked studies unresolved V genes cover under half, and the rest lacks a known reason. Across this sample there are approximately 30,000 clones, with 75% to 95% seen only once. Roughly a sixth of the sample is in the top ten clones. Sequencing used peripheral blood. The receptors derive from a human donor with active COVID-19. The donor label of this sample is uncertain.

The genes are TRBV28 and TRBJ2-7; TRBD1 agrees at 11 bases. Germline trimming cut 4 bases from V and 6 bases from J; bases unmatched to any gene: 5. The CDR3 length is 14 residues. Per the germline V gene, CDR1 is MDHEN and CDR2 is SYDVKM. This chain's CDR3 is CASSWKGQGVEQYF. For the CDR3, the DNA is TGTGCCAGCAGTTGGAAGGGACAGGGGGTCGAGCAGTACTTC.

The chain joins TRBV7-2 to TRBJ2-7; D is ambiguous. The CDR3 sequence is 13 residues long. Trimming shortened V by 1 base and J by 5 bases, and 9 bases separated the two germline ends. The germline V gene encodes CDR1 SGHTA and CDR2 FQGNSA. Here the CDR3 reads CASSLDPLDEQYF. CDR3 in DNA: TGTGCCAGCAGCTTAGACCCCTTAGACGAGCAGTACTTC.

The J gene is TRBJ2-7, the V gene TRBV28; 12 bases align to TRBD2. The V gene end was trimmed by 3 bases and the J gene end by 0 bases; junction bases not matched to a gene: 9. Germline assignment: CDR1 MDHEN and CDR2 SYDVKM. The CDR3 sequence is 18 residues long. The CDR3 nucleotides are TGTGCCAGCAGTTTCTGGGTGGAGACTAGCGGGAGCTCCTACGAGCAGTACTTC. Translating gives CASSFWVETSGSSYEQYF. The variable domain in full, completed from reference TRBV28 and TRBJ2-7, reads DVKVTQSSRYLVKRTGEKVFLECVQDMDHENMFWYRQDPGLGLRLIYFSYDVKMKEKGDIPEGYSVSREKKERFSLILESASTNQTSMYLCASSFWVETSGSSYEQYFGPGTRLTVT.

The V and J genes are TRBV21-1 and TRBJ2-5; the listed D gene, TRBD2, was not tested against the DNA. TRBV21-1 is assigned pseudogene status. The CDR3 runs 17 residues. This chain's CDR3 is CASSPRRTSGKGETQYF. CDR3 DNA: TGTGCCAGCAGCCCACGACGGACTAGCGGGAAGGGGGAGACCCAGTACTTC.

The chain is built from TRBV9 and TRBJ2-7; weak D call: TRBD1 (5 bases). Deletions cut 4 bases from V and 5 bases from J, with 13 bases between. CDR1 SGDLS and CDR2 YYNGEE come from the germline V gene. The CDR3 sequence is 13 residues long. The CDR3 nucleotides are TGTGCCAGCAGCTCCCGCGGCAGGGACGAGCAGTACTTC. Protein: CASSSRGRDEQYF.

The V and J genes are TRBV7-6 and TRBJ2-2; 14 positions match TRBD2. The V segment lost 5 bases and the J segment 0 bases; nucleotides outside the gene matches: 5. Per germline, CDR1 SGHVS and CDR2 FNYEAQ. CDR3 length equals 18 residues. The CDR3, as DNA: TGTGCCAGCAGCAGAGGACTAGCGGGGGGATCGAACACCGGGGAGCTGTTTTTT. Translating gives CASSRGLAGGSNTGELFF.

This clone was counted once. The chain uses TRBV15 and TRBJ2-3, with 7 bases matching TRBD1. Germline CDR1 reads LNHNV; CDR2 reads YYDKDF (reference sequence). CDR3 length equals 14 residues. V trimming: 1 base; J trimming: 6 bases; junction bases outside the gene matches: 4. CDR3 nucleotides: TGTGCCACCAGCAGAGCCCAGACAGGGGATACGCAGTATTTT. Residues: CATSRAQTGDTQYF.

The V call is TRBV12-5, the J call TRBJ2-7, with D perhaps TRBD2 (7 bases). CDR3 length: 14 residues. Germline V CDR1 and CDR2: LGHNT, FRNRAP. V lost 2 bases and J 5 bases, leaving 13 bases between the germline ends. CDR3 bases: TGTGCTAGTGGTTTGATTGGGGGGGCCAACGAGCAGTACTTC. Protein product: CASGLIGGANEQYF.

The chain joins TRBV9 to TRBJ2-2, with a weak D call TRBD1 (5 bases). Per the germline V gene, CDR1 is SGDLS and CDR2 is YYNGEE. V was pared by 4 bases and J by 6 bases, with 13 bases between. CDR3 length equals 14 residues. CDR3: CASSLIGAPGELFF. Here the CDR3 DNA reads TGTGCCAGCAGCTTAATTGGGGCCCCCGGGGAGCTGTTTTTT.

This chain uses TRBV6-2 or TRBV6-3 with TRBJ2-3; 10 bases are shared with TRBD2. Germline V gene sequence: CDR1 MNHEY, CDR2 SVGEGT. The CDR3 sequence is 15 residues long. V was clipped by 0 bases and J by 3 bases; unmatched bases: 0. CDR3 in amino acids: CASSYSSGRTDTQYF. CDR3 nucleotides: TGTGCCAGCAGTTACTCTAGCGGGAGGACAGATACGCAGTATTTT.

This chain links TRBV7-2 with TRBJ2-3; TRBD2 matches at 8 bases. J lost 1 base, V lost 5 bases, and 8 bases had no gene match. The CDR3 length is 16 residues. Germline CDR1 SGHTA, CDR2 FQGNSA. The CDR3 spells CASSPGRGLGTDTQYF. The CDR3 DNA reads TGTGCCAGCAGCCCCGGTAGGGGACTAGGCACAGATACGCAGTATTTT.

The rearrangement links TRBV7-2 to TRBJ1-5; TRBD1 agrees at 10 bases. The V gene's germline CDR1 is SGHTA and CDR2 FQGNSA. J was trimmed by 2 bases and V by 0 bases; bases with no gene match: 7. This CDR3 spans 18 amino acids. The CDR3 region is CASSLAGTGAAGNQPQHF. In DNA form, the CDR3 reads TGTGCCAGCAGCTTAGCCGGGACAGGGGCTGCGGGCAATCAGCCCCAGCATTTT.

The chain links TRBV29-1 to TRBJ2-7; TRBD1 might be the D (6 bases). The V end was cut by 2 bases, the J end by 5 bases, with 13 bases between. Per germline, CDR1 SQVTM and CDR2 ANQGSEA. CDR3 size: 13 residues. CDR3 nucleotide sequence: TGCAGCGTTGAAACAGGGAGTGGGGACGAGCAGTACTTC. It specifies CSVETGSGDEQYF.

The chain uses TRBV6-2 or TRBV6-3 and TRBJ1-2, with 8 bases aligning to TRBD1. Looked up from germline, CDR1 is MNHEY and CDR2 is SVGEGT. There are 15 residues in the CDR3. With 6 bases clipped from V and 5 bases from J, the junction kept 11 bases outside the gene matches. The CDR3: CASSNYPGGVYGYTF. The CDR3 DNA sequence: TGTGCCAGCAGCAACTACCCAGGGGGCGTGTATGGCTACACCTTC.

The V call is TRBV5-4, the J call TRBJ1-2, with D possibly being TRBD1 (6 bases). Trimming pared 3 bases from V and 0 bases from J, leaving 9 bases between. This CDR3 is 14 amino acids long. Per germline, CDR1 SGHNT and CDR2 YYREEE (reference sequence). CDR3 amino acids: CASSYNRANYGYTF. CDR3 in DNA: TGTGCCAGCAGCTACAACAGGGCTAACTATGGCTACACCTTC.

The chain combines TRBV7-2 with TRBJ2-1; 7 nucleotides line up with TRBD2. This CDR3 has 14 residues. Trimming at V came to 3 bases and at J to 3 bases, leaving 2 bases not matched to a gene. Germline lookup yields CDR1 SGHTA and CDR2 FQGNSA. The CDR3 sequence is CASSFSGLYNEQFF. The CDR3 bases are TGTGCCAGCAGCTTTAGCGGGCTCTACAATGAGCAGTTCTTC. Full variable domain (rest looked up from reference TRBV7-2 and TRBJ2-1): GAGVSQSPSNKVTEKGKDVELRCDPISGHTALYWYRQSLGQGLEFLIYFQGNSAPDKSGLPSDRFSAERTGGSVSTLTIQRTQQEDSAVYLCASSFSGLYNEQFFGPGTRLTVL.

The chain combines TRBV19 with TRBJ2-7; 7 positions match TRBD1. Trimming at V came to 8 bases and at J to 0 bases, leaving 4 bases not matched to a gene. The CDR3 length is 13 residues. CDR1 LNHDA and CDR2 SQIVND come from the germline V gene (reference sequence). This CDR3 reads CASGTVSSYEQYF. The CDR3 bases are TGTGCCAGTGGGACAGTTAGCTCCTACGAGCAGTACTTC.

The sample holds a few counts of this clone. The CDR3 loop is CASSRENSNQPQHF. As DNA, the CDR3 is TGTGCCAGCAGTAGGGAGAATAGCAATCAGCCCCAGCATTTT. The J gene is TRBJ1-5, the V gene TRBV2; D ambiguous. The CDR3 runs 14 residues. The V end lost 5 bases, the J end lost 0 bases, and 8 bases lay between the germline ends. Germline CDR1 SNHLY, CDR2 FYNNEI.

The chain recombines TRBV25-1 with TRBJ2-5; tentative D call: TRBD1 (5 bases). Germline CDR1 and CDR2: MGHDK and SYGVNS. Trimming left V 8 bases short and J 3 bases short, with 10 bases between. The CDR3 runs 12 residues. The CDR3 DNA is TGTGCCAGCCTGGACATAGAAGAGACCCAGTACTTC. It translates to CASLDIEETQYF.